This TCR beta chain was retrieved from a study of identical twins. Study-level findings and limits: Potential partial confounding of zero-insertion analyses by invariant MAIT and iNKT cells was noted.

Germline-derived CDR1 and CDR2 are KGHSH and LQKENI. V was cut by 0 bases and J by 4 bases, with 10 bases left in between. CDR3 length equals 15 residues. There were only healthy Caucasians among the donors. Comment on this clonotype: Its cognate antigen is unknown.

cDNA carried unique molecular identifiers, and a universal primer site was added by template switching. MiXCR, applied by TCRdb to the 5' RACE reads, yields one record per CDR3 protein. The profile shows a few hundred thousand distinct CDR3 sequences, nearly 10% of them singletons. These sequences were also reported in another study, on yellow fever vaccine responses in identical twins. That source notes: Twins showed a vaccine T cell response that reportedly seemed partly convergent, partly personalized.

The sample was PBMCs. V is TRBV18 and J is TRBJ2-1; no clear D. The source of this sequence is a woman aged 18-29 years in good health. The CDR3 nucleotides are TGTGCCAGCTCACCACCCTGGACGGATTACAATGAGCAGTTCTTC. Translated, it gives CASSPPWTDYNEQFF.